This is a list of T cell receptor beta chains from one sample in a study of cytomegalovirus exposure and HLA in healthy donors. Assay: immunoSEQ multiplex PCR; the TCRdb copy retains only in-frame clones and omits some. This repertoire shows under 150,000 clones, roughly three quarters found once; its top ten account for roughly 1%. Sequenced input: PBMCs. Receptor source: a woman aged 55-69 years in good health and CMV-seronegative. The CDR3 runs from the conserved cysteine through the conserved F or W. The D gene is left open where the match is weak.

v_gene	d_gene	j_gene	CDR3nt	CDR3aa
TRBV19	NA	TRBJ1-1	TGTGCCAGTAACCCCCAGGGATTCGGCACTGAAGCTTTCTTT	CASNPQGFGTEAFF
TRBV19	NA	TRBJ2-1	TGTGCCAGTAGTAGGCCTAGCTCCTACAATGAGCAGTTCTTC	CASSRPSSYNEQFF
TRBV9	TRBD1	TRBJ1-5	TGTGCCAGCAGCGCGGGACAGGGGTCTCAGCCCCAGCATTTT	CASSAGQGSQPQHF
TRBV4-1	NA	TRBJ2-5	TGCGCCAGCAGCCAAGAAGGGGGGGCAGGGAAAGAGACCCAGTACTTC	CASSQEGGAGKETQYF
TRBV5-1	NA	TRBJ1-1	TGCGCCAGCAGCTCCCCGGGACAAATCATCCGGGACACTGAAGCTTTCTTT	CASSSPGQIIRDTEAFF
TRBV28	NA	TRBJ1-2	TGTGCCAGCAGTTTATCCAGGGCCTATGGCTACACCTTC	CASSLSRAYGYTF
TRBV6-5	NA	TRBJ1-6	TGTGCCAGCAGCACTAGCCGGAAAGGGTATTCACCCCTCCACTTT	CASSTSRKGYSPLHF
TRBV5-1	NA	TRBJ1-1	TGCGCCAGCAGCTTATCCGGGGGGGGCGCCGAAGCTTTCTTT	CASSLSGGGAEAFF
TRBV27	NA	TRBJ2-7	TGTGCCAGCAGTTCAGGCCTTTTCCAGTACTTC	CASSSGLFQYF
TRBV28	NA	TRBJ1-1	TGTGCCAGCAGTGCCGGGGGGGCGCTAGAGGCTGAAGCTTTCTTT	CASSAGGALEAEAFF
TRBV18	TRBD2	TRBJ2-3	TGTGCCAGCTCACCAGGGCTAGCGGGGGGACTGGATACGCAGTATTTT	CASSPGLAGGLDTQYF
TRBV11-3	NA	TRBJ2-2	TGTGCCAGCAGCTTATATGGCGGCAGTACCACCGGGGAGCTGTTTTTT	CASSLYGGSTTGELFF
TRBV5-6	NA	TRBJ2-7	TGTGCCAGCAGCATCTACAGGGCCGAGCAGTACTTC	CASSIYRAEQYF
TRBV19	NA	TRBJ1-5	TGTGCCAGTAGTCCCGAGGGCATTAGCAATCAGCCCCAGCATTTT	CASSPEGISNQPQHF